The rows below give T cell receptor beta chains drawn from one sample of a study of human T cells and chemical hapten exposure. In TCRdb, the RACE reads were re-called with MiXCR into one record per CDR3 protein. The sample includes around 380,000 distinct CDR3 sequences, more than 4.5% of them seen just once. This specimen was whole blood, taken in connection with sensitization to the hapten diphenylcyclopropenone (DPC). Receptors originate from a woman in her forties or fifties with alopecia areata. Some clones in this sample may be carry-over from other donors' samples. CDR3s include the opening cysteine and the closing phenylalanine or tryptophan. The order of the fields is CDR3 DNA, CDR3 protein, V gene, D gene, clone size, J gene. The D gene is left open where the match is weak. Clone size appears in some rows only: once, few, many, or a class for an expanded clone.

DNA: TGTGCCAGCACTAAGGGCCAGGACAATGAGCAGTTCTTC
CDR3: CASTKGQDNEQFF
V: TRBV12-3/TRBV12-4
D: .
size: .
J: TRBJ2-1

DNA: TGTGCCAGCAGCTGGGACAGGGCCTATGGCTACACCTTC
CDR3: CASSWDRAYGYTF
V: TRBV2
D: TRBD1
size: many
J: TRBJ1-2

DNA: TGCGCCAGCAGCTCCGGACTAGCGGGACTGGGAGAGACCCAGTACTTC
CDR3: CASSSGLAGLGETQYF
V: TRBV5-1
D: TRBD2
size: many
J: TRBJ2-5

DNA: TGTGCCAGCAGCTATAGTTCCGAGAACACTGAAGCTTTCTTT
CDR3: CASSYSSENTEAFF
V: TRBV13
D: .
size: .
J: TRBJ1-1

DNA: TGCGCCAGCAGCCAAGTATGGCGCGTATTCCTTAACTATGGCTACACCTTC
CDR3: CASSQVWRVFLNYGYTF
V: TRBV4-1
D: .
size: many
J: TRBJ1-2

DNA: TGTGCCAGCAGCCAAGATTCGGGGGGCAACTATGGCTACACCTTC
CDR3: CASSQDSGGNYGYTF
V: TRBV3-1
D: .
size: many
J: TRBJ1-2

DNA: TGTGCCAGCAGTCGAGCAGGCCTGAACACTGAAGCTTTCTTT
CDR3: CASSRAGLNTEAFF
V: TRBV6-5
D: .
size: few
J: TRBJ1-1

DNA: TGTGCCAGCAGCTTTGAAGAGTGGTACCAAGAGACCCAGTACTTC
CDR3: CASSFEEWYQETQYF
V: TRBV7-2
D: .
size: few
J: TRBJ2-5

DNA: TGTGCCAGCAGCTCCTCGCAGGGGGGGAATGAGCAGTTCTTC
CDR3: CASSSSQGGNEQFF
V: TRBV9
D: .
size: few
J: TRBJ2-1

DNA: TGCAGTGCTAGAGCTGGACAGGGTATAACGTATGGCTACACCTTC
CDR3: CSARAGQGITYGYTF
V: TRBV20-1
D: TRBD1
size: many
J: TRBJ1-2

DNA: TGTGCCAGCAACCTAGCCGGGACAGCGAACACTGAAGCTTTCTTT
CDR3: CASNLAGTANTEAFF
V: TRBV27
D: TRBD1
size: many
J: TRBJ1-1

DNA: TGTGCCAGCAGCTTCCAGATTGGCACTGAAGCTTTCTTT
CDR3: CASSFQIGTEAFF
V: TRBV7-2
D: .
size: many
J: TRBJ1-1

DNA: TGTGCCAGCAGCTTAGTGAAGCGGAGGCCCTACGAGCAGTACTTC
CDR3: CASSLVKRRPYEQYF
V: TRBV13
D: .
size: many
J: TRBJ2-7

DNA: TGTGCCACCAGCAGAGAGCTTGGGGAGCTGTTTTTT
CDR3: CATSRELGELFF
V: TRBV15
D: .
size: few
J: TRBJ2-2

DNA: TGTGCCAGCAGCCCACCTTTAATCGGGACTAGCGGGACCGATGACACGCAGTATTTT
CDR3: CASSPPLIGTSGTDDTQYF
V: TRBV7-8
D: TRBD2
size: few
J: TRBJ2-3

DNA: TGTGCCAGCAGCTTGCCGATTCAGGGCCCTCTGGCCTACGAGCAGTACTTC
CDR3: CASSLPIQGPLAYEQYF
V: TRBV7-2
D: .
size: .
J: TRBJ2-7

DNA: TGTGCCAGCAGCCCGCCGAAACCAGGGCTTCACACCTTC
CDR3: CASSPPKPGLHTF
V: TRBV4-2
D: .
size: many
J: TRBJ1-2

DNA: TGCAGTGCCCCAACAAGCGGGGGGGCCAAAGATACGCAGTATTTT
CDR3: CSAPTSGGAKDTQYF
V: TRBV20-1
D: TRBD2
size: many
J: TRBJ2-3

DNA: TGTGCCAGCAGCCCGAGAAGGGACTCTGGAAACACCATATATTTT
CDR3: CASSPRRDSGNTIYF
V: TRBV6-1
D: .
size: few
J: TRBJ1-3

DNA: TGTGCCAGCAGTTACGACCATCGGTGGGCCAACGTCCTGACTTTC
CDR3: CASSYDHRWANVLTF
V: TRBV6-5
D: .
size: .
J: TRBJ2-6

DNA: TGTGCCAGCAGAAGACGCCGGGACAGTAGTGAGCAGTTCTTC
CDR3: CASRRRRDSSEQFF
V: TRBV12-3/TRBV12-4
D: TRBD1
size: .
J: TRBJ2-1

DNA: TGCGCCAGCAGCTTGGATGGACTTTCGTACAATGAGCAGTTCTTC
CDR3: CASSLDGLSYNEQFF
V: TRBV5-1
D: .
size: many
J: TRBJ2-1

DNA: TGTGCCAGCAGTTTCGGCCAGTTGAACACTGAAGCTTTCTTT
CDR3: CASSFGQLNTEAFF
V: TRBV12-3/TRBV12-4
D: .
size: few
J: TRBJ1-1

DNA: TGTGCCATCAGTGAGTCGGCCGAACAGGGTCCACCCCTCCACTTT
CDR3: CAISESAEQGPPLHF
V: TRBV10-3
D: .
size: many
J: TRBJ1-6

DNA: TGCAGTGCTAGTGGGACAGGAGGTTACAATGAGCAGTTCTTC
CDR3: CSASGTGGYNEQFF
V: TRBV20-1
D: TRBD1
size: .
J: TRBJ2-1

DNA: TGTGCCAGCAGCTACACAGTGGGACAGGGGACCTATGGCTACACCTTC
CDR3: CASSYTVGQGTYGYTF
V: TRBV7-2
D: TRBD1
size: .
J: TRBJ1-2

DNA: TGTGCCAGCAGTCCTACCCCGAGGGCAGCAGATACGCAGTATTTT
CDR3: CASSPTPRAADTQYF
V: TRBV6-5
D: .
size: .
J: TRBJ2-3

DNA: TGTGCCACCAGCGACTCCGGGACAGGGGGTAAAACTGAAGCTTTCTTT
CDR3: CATSDSGTGGKTEAFF
V: TRBV24-1
D: TRBD1
size: many
J: TRBJ1-1

DNA: TGCAGCGTTGAAGGGGCTCACTCCTACAATGAGCAGTTCTTC
CDR3: CSVEGAHSYNEQFF
V: TRBV29-1
D: .
size: few
J: TRBJ2-1